This T cell receptor beta chain appears in the sequencing data of a study of T cell changes during pregnancy in multiple sclerosis. Germline V gene sequence: CDR1 MNHNY, CDR2 SVGAGI (reference sequence). The ends were cut back, 5 bases at V and 10 bases at J, with 15 bases in the middle. This CDR3 region has 14 residues. Generated by immunoSEQ multiplex PCR, the TCRdb table keeps only in-frame clones and is missing some. The data show about 70,000 clones, about 94% seen once. The V call is TRBV6-6, the J call TRBJ1-6; D is perhaps TRBD1 (5 bases). This TCR came from a female donor with multiple sclerosis, enrolled in a pregnancy study. The sample consisted of peripheral blood, taken in the third trimester of pregnancy. The CDR3 nucleotides read TGTGCCAGCAGTGCCGACAGAGGAAGGTCACCCCTCCACTTT. Its translation is CASSADRGRSPLHF.